This T cell receptor beta chain was retrieved from a study of blood T cell repertoires in COVID-19. Study-level background: From T cells, B-cell-depleted T cells, or PBMCs came the material, which was cDNA or gDNA.

Data came from immunoSEQ multiplex PCR; TCRdb stores just in-frame clones and leaves some out. Of approximately 72,000 clones detected, nearly 90% appear once; the ten largest clones hold approximately 1.5%. V was pared by 1 base and J by 10 bases, with 7 bases between. The V gene's germline CDR1 is SEHNR and CDR2 FQNEAQ (reference sequence). The CDR3 extends over 12 amino acids. The receptor's source is a man in his sixties with acute or convalescent COVID-19. The chain employs TRBV7-9 and TRBJ1-4; D is ambiguous. Sequences were obtained from peripheral blood. The CDR3 coding sequence is TGTGCCAGCAGCTTAGGGCTAGGAAAACTGTTTTTT. Translating gives CASSLGLGKLFF.